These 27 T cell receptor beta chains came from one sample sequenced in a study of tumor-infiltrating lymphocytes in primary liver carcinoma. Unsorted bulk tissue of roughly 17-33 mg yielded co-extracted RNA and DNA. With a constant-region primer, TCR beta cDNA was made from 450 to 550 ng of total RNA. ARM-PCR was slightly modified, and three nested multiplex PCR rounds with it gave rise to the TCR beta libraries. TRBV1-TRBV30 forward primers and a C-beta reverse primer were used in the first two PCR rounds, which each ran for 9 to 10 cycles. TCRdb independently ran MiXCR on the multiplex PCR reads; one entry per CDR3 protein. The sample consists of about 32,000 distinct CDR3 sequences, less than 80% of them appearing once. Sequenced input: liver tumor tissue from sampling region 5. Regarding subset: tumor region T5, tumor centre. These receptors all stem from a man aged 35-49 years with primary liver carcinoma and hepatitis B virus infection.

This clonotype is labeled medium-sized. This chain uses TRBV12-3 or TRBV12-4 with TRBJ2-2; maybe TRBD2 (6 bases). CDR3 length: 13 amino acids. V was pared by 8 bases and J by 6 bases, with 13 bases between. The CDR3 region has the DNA TGTGCCAGCGTCCGACTAGTGGCCGGGGAGCTGTTTTTT. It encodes CASVRLVAGELFF.

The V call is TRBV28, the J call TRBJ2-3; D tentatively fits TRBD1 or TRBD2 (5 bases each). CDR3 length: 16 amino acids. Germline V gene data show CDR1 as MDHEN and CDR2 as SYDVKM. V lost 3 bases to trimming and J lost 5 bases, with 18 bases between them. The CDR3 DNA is TGTGCCAGCAGTTTGATGGGACCCTTTGGTATAGATACGCAGTATTTT. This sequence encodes CASSLMGPFGIDTQYF.

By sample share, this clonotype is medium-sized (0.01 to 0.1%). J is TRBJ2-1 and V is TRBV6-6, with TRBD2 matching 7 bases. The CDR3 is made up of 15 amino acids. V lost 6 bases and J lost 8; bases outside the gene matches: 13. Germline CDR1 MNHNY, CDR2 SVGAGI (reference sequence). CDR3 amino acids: CASSPITSGMDEQFF. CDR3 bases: TGTGCCAGCAGCCCGATTACAAGCGGGATGGATGAGCAGTTCTTC.

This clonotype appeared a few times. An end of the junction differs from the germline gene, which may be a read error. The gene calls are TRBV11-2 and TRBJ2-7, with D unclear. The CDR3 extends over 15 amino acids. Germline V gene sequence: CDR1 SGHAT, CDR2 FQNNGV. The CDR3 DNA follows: TGTGCCAACAGCGCACCTGATAGGGCGTCATACGAGCAGTACTTC. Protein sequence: CANSAPDRASYEQYF.

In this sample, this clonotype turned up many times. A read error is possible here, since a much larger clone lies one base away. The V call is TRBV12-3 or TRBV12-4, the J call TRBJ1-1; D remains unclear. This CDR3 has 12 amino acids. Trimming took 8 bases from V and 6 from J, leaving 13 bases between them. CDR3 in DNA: TGTGCCAGCGGCCACTCTCTCGCTGAAGCTTTCTTT. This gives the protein CASGHSLAEAFF.

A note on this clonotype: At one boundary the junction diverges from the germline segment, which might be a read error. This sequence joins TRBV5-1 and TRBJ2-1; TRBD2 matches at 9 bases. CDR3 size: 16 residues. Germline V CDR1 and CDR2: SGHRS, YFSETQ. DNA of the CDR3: TGCGCCAGCAGCCCAGCCTGGACTAGCGTGAGGGGTGAGCAATTCTTC. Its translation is CASSPAWTSVRGEQFF.

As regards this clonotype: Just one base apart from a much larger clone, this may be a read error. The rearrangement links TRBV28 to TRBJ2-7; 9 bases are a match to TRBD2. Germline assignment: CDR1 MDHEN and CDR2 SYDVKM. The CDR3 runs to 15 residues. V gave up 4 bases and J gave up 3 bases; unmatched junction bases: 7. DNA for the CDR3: TGTGCCAGCAGTTCTAGGGCTAGCGGGATCTACGAGCAGTACTTC. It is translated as CASSSRASGIYEQYF.

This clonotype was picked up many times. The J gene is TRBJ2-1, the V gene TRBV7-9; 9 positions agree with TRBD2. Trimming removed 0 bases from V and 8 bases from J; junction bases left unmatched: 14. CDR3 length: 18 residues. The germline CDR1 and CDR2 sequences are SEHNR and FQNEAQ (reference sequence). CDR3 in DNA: TGTGCCAGCAGCTTAGCGGCTACTAGCGGGCCTGAGGGCGATGAGCAGTTCTTC. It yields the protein CASSLAATSGPEGDEQFF.

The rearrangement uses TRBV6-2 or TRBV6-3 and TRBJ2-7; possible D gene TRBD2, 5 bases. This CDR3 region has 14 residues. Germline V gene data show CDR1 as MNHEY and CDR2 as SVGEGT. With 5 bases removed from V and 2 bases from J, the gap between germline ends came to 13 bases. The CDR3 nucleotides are TGTGCCAGCAGTCTCTGGGCGGGTCCCTACGAGCAGTACTTC. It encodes CASSLWAGPYEQYF.

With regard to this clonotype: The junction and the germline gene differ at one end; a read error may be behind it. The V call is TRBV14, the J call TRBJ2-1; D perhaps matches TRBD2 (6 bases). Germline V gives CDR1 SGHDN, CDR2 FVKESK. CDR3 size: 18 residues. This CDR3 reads CTSSQAIAGLTGANEQFF. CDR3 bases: TGTACCAGCAGCCAAGCGATTGCCGGGCTAACGGGAGCAAATGAGCAGTTCTTC.

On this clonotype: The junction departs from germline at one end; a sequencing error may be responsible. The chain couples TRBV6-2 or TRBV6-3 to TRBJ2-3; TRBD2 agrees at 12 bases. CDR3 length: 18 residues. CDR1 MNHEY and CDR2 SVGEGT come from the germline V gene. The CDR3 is CACSFLRLAGAGAKTQYF. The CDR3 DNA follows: TGTGCCTGCAGCTTCCTCCGACTAGCGGGAGCGGGGGCAAAAACGCAGTATTTT.

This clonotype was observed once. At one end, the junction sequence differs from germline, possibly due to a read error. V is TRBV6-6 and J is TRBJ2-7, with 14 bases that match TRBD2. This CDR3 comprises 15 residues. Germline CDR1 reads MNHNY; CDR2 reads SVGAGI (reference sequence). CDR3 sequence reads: CASMRTSGGFNEQHF. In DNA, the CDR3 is TGTGCCAGCATGCGGACTAGCGGGGGGTTCAACGAGCAGCACTTC.

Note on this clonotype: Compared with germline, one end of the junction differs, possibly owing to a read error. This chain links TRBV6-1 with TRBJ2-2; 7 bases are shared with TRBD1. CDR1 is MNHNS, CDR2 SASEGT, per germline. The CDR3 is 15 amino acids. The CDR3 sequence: CVSSGRQGNTGELFF. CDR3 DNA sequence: TGTGTCAGCAGTGGGCGACAGGGTAACACCGGGGAGCTGTTTTTT.

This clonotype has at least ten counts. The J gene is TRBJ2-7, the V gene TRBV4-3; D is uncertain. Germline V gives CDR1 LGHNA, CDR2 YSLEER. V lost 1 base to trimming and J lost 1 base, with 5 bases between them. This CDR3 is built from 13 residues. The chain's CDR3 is CASSQAVSYEQYF. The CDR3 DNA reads TGCGCCAGCAGCCAAGCAGTTTCCTACGAGCAGTACTTC.

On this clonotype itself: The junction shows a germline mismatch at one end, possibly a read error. CDR3 amino acids: CASSYSIEGSEMSSYKQYF. In nucleotides, the CDR3 is TGTGCCAGCAGTTACTCGATCGAAGGTAGCGAGATGAGCTCCTACAAGCAGTACTTC. The V call is TRBV6-2 or TRBV6-3, the J call TRBJ2-7, with D tentatively TRBD2 (5 bases). Germline loops: CDR1 MNHEY, CDR2 SVGEGT. This CDR3 region has 19 residues.

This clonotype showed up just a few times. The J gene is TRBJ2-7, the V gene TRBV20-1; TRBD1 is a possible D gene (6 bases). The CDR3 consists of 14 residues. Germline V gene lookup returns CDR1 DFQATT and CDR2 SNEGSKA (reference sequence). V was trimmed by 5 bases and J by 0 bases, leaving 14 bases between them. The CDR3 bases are TGCAGTGCTCCGGACCGAGGGGGCTCCTACGAGCAGTACTTC. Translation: CSAPDRGGSYEQYF.

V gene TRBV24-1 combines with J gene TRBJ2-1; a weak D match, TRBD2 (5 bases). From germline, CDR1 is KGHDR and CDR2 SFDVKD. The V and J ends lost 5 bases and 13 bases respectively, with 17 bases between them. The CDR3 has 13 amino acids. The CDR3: CATSGPTRPEQFF. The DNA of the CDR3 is TGTGCCACCAGTGGCCCTACTAGGCCCGAACAGTTCTTC.

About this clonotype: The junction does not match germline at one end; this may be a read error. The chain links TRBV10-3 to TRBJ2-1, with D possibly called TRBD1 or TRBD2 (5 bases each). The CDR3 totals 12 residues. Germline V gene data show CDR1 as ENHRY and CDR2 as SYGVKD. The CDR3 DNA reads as TGTGCCTTCAGTGACGGGGCGAATGAGCAGTTCTTC. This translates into CAFSDGANEQFF.

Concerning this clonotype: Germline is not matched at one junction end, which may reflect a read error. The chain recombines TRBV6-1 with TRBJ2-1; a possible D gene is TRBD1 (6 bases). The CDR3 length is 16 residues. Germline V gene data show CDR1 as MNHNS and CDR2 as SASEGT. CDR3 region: CANSEWRQGTYNEQFF. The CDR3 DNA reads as TGTGCCAACAGTGAGTGGCGGCAGGGGACCTACAATGAGCAGTTCTTC.

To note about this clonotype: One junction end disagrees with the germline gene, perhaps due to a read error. The CDR3 sequence: CASSREGRGYTDMQYF. The CDR3 bases are TGTGCCAGCAGCCGGGAAGGGAGGGGGTACACAGATATGCAGTATTTT. The rearrangement joins TRBV4-2 to TRBJ2-3; D possibly corresponds to TRBD2 (7 bases). CDR3 length: 16 amino acids. The germline V gene encodes CDR1 LGHNA and CDR2 YNFKEQ.

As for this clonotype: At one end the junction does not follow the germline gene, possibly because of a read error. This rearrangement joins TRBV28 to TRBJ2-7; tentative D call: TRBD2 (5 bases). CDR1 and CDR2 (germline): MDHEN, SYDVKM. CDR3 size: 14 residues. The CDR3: CASSRIGSLRERYF. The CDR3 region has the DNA TGTGCCAGCAGTCGAATAGGAAGTCTGAGGGAGCGGTACTTC.

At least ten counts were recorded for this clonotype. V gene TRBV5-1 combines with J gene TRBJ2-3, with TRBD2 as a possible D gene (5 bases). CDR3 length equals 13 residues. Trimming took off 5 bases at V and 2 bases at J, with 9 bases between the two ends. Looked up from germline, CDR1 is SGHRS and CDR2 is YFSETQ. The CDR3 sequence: CASRGAVTDTQYF. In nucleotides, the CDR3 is TGCGCCAGCAGGGGAGCGGTCACAGATACGCAGTATTTT.

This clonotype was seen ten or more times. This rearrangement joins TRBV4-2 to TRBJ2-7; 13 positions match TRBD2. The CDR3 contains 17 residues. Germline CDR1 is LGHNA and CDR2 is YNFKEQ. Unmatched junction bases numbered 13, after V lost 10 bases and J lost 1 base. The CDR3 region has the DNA TGTGCCACTACTGGACTAGCGGGAGTTTATAAGTCCTACGAGCAGTACTTC. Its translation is CATTGLAGVYKSYEQYF.

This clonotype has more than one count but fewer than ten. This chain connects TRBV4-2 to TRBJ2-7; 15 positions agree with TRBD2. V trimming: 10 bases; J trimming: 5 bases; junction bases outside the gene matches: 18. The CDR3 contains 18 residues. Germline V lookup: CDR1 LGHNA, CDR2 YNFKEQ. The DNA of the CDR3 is TGTGCCAACAGTGGAAAACTGGGACTAGCGGGAGGACCACACGAGCAGTACTTC. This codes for CANSGKLGLAGGPHEQYF.

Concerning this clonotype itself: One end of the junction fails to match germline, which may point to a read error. The CDR3 DNA reads as TGTGCCAGCAGCTTAGATCTCGGCTACGAACAGTACTTC. Residues: CASSLDLGYEQYF. V gene TRBV11-2 combines with J gene TRBJ2-7; no definite D call. This CDR3 has 13 amino acids. Germline V gene data show CDR1 as SGHAT and CDR2 as FQNNGV.

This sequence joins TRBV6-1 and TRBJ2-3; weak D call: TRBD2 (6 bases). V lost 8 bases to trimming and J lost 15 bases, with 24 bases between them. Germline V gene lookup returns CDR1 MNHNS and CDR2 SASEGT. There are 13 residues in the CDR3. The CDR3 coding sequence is TGTGCCAGCTGCTGCCCTATAGCGGAGAGGGGCTATTTT. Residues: CASCCPIAERGYF.

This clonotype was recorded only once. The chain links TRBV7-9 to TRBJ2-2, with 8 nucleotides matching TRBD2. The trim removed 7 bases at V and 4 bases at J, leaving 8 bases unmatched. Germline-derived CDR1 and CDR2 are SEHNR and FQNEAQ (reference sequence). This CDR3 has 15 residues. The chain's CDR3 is CASNTSGGSTGELFF. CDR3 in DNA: TGTGCCAGCAACACCTCGGGAGGGTCCACCGGGGAGCTGTTTTTT.